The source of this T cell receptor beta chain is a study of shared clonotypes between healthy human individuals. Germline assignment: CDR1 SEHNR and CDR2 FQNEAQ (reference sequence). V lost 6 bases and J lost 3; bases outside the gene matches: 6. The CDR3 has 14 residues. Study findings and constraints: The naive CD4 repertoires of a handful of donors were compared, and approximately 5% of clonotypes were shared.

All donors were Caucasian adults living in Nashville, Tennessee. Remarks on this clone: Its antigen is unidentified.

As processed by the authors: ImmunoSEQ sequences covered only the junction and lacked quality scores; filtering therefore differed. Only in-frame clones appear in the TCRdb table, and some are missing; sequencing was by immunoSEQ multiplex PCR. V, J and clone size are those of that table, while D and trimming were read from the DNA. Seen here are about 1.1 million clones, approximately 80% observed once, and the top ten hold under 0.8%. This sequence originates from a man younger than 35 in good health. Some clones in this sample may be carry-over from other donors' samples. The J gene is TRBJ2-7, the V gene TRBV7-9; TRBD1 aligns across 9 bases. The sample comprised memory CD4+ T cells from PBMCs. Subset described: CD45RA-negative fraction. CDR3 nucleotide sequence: TGTGCCAGCAGACAGGGGACAGGGAGCTACGAGCAGTACTTC. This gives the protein CASRQGTGSYEQYF.